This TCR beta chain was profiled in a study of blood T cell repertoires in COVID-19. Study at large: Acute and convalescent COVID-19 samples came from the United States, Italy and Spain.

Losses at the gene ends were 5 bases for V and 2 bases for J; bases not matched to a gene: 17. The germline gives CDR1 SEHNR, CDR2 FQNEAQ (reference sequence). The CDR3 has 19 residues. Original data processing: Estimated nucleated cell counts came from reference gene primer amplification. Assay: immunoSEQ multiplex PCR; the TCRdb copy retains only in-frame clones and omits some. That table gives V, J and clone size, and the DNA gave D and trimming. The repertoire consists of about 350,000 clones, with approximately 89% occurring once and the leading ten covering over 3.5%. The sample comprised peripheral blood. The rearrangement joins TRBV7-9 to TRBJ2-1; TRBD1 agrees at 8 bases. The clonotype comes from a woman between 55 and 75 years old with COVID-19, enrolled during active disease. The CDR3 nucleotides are TGTGCCAGCAGCCATCTACAGGGGGAATCCTCCCACACCTACAATGAGCAGTTCTTC. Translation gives CASSHLQGESSHTYNEQFF.